The 7 T cell receptor beta chains listed next were all sequenced from one sample in a study of T-cell memory formation after mild COVID-19. Each CDR3 protein gets one entry after TCRdb re-called the 5' RACE reads with MiXCR. This sample has around 510,000 distinct CDR3 sequences; roughly a fifth occur once, and the top ten carry approximately 8%. The sequenced sample consisted of PBMCs or a T cell subset sorted from them (not recorded which). The receptors were sampled from an adult woman who had mild COVID-19 (a few samples of this study predate the infection). Cell type and time point are not known.

The gene calls are TRBV7-2 and TRBJ1-6, with D unresolved. Germline CDR1 reads SGHTA; CDR2 reads FQGNSA. V lost 0 bases and J lost 0, with 6 bases in between. CDR3 length: 16 residues. The CDR3 DNA reads as TGTGCCAGCAGCTTAGCGCAGAGCTCCTATAATTCACCCCTCCACTTT. Amino acid sequence: CASSLAQSSYNSPLHF.

This clonotype has more than one count but fewer than ten. V is TRBV7-6 and J is TRBJ1-5; TRBD1 is a possible D gene (5 bases). This CDR3 has 13 amino acids. CDR1 and CDR2 from the germline V gene are SGHVS and FNYEAQ. Trimming removed 2 bases at V and 7 bases at J, with 9 bases between. The CDR3 nucleotides are TGTGCCAGCAGCTTAAGTCCAGGGCAGCCCCAGCATTTT. The encoded protein is CASSLSPGQPQHF. Full variable domain (rest looked up from reference TRBV7-6 and TRBJ1-5): GAGVSQSPRYKVTKRGQDVALRCDPISGHVSLYWYRQALGQGPEFLTYFNYEAQQDKSGLPNDRFSAERPEGSISTLTIQRTEQRDSAMYRCASSLSPGQPQHFGDGTRLSIL.

The chain joins TRBV9 to TRBJ1-5; possible D gene TRBD1, 5 bases. The CDR3 runs to 16 residues. Germline CDR1 SGDLS, CDR2 YYNGEE. V gave up 3 bases and J gave up 4 bases, with 17 bases separating them. The CDR3 protein is CASSADVGRGNQPQHF. The DNA for the CDR3 is TGTGCCAGCAGCGCCGACGTGGGACGGGGGAATCAGCCCCAGCATTTT.

This clonotype was recorded a few times. This chain uses TRBV25-1 with TRBJ2-1, with unresolved D. This CDR3 spans 15 amino acids. Trimming took 5 bases from V and 5 from J, leaving 16 bases between them. Per germline, CDR1 MGHDK and CDR2 SYGVNS. This chain's CDR3 is CASSWGRVGDNEQFF. Here the CDR3 DNA reads TGTGCCAGCAGTTGGGGAAGGGTTGGGGACAATGAGCAGTTCTTC.

This clonotype was seen only a few times. The chain uses TRBV5-5 and TRBJ2-7; D is ambiguous. Trimming pared 1 base from V and 4 bases from J, leaving 15 bases between. Germline CDR1 is SGHKS and CDR2 is YYEKEE (reference sequence). The CDR3 is 15 amino acids. CDR3 DNA: TGTGCCAGCAGCTTGCCGCGATTAGAAACGTACGAGCAGTACTTC. This gives the protein CASSLPRLETYEQYF.

This clonotype was found a few times. This sequence joins TRBV29-1 and TRBJ1-5; a weak D match, TRBD1 (6 bases). Germline V gene sequence: CDR1 SQVTM, CDR2 ANQGSEA. This CDR3 contains 14 residues. The V and J ends lost 3 bases and 6 bases respectively, with 15 bases between them. The CDR3 sequence is CSVEMGGAGQPQHF. The DNA of the CDR3 is TGCAGCGTTGAGATGGGGGGCGCGGGTCAGCCCCAGCATTTT.

This rearrangement joins TRBV14 to TRBJ2-1; the D gene is possibly TRBD2 (6 bases). Trimming pared 5 bases from V and 8 bases from J, leaving 19 bases between. The length of the CDR3 is 15 residues. The germline CDR1 and CDR2 sequences are SGHDN and FVKESK. The CDR3 DNA is TGTGCCAGCAGCTACGCGGGGCGCCAGGTAGATGAGCAGTTCTTC. It codes for CASSYAGRQVDEQFF.